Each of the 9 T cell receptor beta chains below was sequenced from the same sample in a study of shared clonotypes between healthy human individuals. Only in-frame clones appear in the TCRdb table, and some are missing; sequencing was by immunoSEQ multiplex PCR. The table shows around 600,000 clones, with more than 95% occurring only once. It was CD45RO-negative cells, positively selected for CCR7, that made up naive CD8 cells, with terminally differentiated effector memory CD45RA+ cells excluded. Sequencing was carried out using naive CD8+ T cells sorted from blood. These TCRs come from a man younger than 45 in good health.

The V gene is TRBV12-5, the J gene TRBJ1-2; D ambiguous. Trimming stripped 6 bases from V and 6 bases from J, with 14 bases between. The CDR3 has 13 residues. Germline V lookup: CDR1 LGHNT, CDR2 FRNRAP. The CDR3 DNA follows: TGTGCTAGTGGCCTCGGACCGGTCGATGGCTACACCTTC. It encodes CASGLGPVDGYTF.

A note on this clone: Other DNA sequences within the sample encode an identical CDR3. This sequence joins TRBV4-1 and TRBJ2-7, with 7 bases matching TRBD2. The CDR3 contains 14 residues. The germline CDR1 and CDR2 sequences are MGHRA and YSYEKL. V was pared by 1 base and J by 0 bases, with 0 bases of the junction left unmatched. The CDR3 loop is CASSQASGSYEQYF. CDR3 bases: TGCGCCAGCAGCCAAGCTAGCGGCTCCTACGAGCAGTACTTC.

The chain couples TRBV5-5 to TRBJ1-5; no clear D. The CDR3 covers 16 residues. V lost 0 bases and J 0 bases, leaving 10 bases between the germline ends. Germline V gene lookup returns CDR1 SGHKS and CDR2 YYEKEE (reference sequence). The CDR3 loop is CASSLDHRASNQPQHF. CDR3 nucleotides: TGTGCCAGCAGCTTGGACCACAGAGCTAGCAATCAGCCCCAGCATTTT.

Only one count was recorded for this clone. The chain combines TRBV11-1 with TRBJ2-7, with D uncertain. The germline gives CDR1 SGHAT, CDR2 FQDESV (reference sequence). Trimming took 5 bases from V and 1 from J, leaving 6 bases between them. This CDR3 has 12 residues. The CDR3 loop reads CASSPSSYEQYF. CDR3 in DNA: TGTGCCAGCAGCCCCTCATCCTACGAGCAGTACTTC.

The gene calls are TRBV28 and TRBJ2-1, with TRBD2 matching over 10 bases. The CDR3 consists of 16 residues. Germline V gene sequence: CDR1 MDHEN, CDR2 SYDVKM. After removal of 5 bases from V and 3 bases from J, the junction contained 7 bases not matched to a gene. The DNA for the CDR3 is TGTGCCAGCAGTAACCCTAGCGGGAGAGGCTACAATGAGCAGTTCTTC. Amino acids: CASSNPSGRGYNEQFF.

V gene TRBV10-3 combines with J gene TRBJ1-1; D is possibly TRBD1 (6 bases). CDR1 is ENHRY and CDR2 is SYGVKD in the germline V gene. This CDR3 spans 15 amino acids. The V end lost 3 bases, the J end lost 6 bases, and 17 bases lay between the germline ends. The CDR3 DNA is TGTGCCATCAGTGACCGGAAGGGGGGGGACGCTGAAGCTTTCTTT. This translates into CAISDRKGGDAEAFF.

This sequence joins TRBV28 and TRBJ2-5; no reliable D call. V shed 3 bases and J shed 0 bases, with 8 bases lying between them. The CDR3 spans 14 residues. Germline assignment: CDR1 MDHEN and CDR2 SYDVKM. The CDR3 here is CASSFWMNQETQYF. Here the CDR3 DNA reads TGTGCCAGCAGTTTTTGGATGAACCAAGAGACCCAGTACTTC. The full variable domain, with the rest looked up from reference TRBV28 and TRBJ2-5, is DVKVTQSSRYLVKRTGEKVFLECVQDMDHENMFWYRQDPGLGLRLIYFSYDVKMKEKGDIPEGYSVSREKKERFSLILESASTNQTSMYLCASSFWMNQETQYFGPGTRLLVL.

The CDR3 is CASSVKSGGDETQYF. In nucleotides, the CDR3 is TGTGCCAGCAGCGTTAAGTCGGGGGGAGACGAGACCCAGTACTTC. This chain links TRBV9 with TRBJ2-5; 7 nucleotides match TRBD2. The V gene end was trimmed by 2 bases and the J gene end by 5 bases; junction bases not matched to a gene: 9. Germline V gives CDR1 SGDLS, CDR2 YYNGEE. The CDR3 runs 15 residues. The full variable domain, rest sourced from reference TRBV9 and TRBJ2-5, is DSGVTQTPKHLITATGQRVTLRCSPRSGDLSVYWYQQSLDQGLQFLIQYYNGEERAKGNILERFSAQQFPDLHSELNLSSLELGDSALYFCASSVKSGGDETQYFGPGTRLLVL.

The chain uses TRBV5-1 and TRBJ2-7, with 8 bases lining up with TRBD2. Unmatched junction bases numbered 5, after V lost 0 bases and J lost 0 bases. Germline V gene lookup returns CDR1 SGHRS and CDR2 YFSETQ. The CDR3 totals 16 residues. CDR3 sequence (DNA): TGCGCCAGCAGCTTGGAACTAGCGGTGCCCTCCTACGAGCAGTACTTC. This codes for CASSLELAVPSYEQYF.